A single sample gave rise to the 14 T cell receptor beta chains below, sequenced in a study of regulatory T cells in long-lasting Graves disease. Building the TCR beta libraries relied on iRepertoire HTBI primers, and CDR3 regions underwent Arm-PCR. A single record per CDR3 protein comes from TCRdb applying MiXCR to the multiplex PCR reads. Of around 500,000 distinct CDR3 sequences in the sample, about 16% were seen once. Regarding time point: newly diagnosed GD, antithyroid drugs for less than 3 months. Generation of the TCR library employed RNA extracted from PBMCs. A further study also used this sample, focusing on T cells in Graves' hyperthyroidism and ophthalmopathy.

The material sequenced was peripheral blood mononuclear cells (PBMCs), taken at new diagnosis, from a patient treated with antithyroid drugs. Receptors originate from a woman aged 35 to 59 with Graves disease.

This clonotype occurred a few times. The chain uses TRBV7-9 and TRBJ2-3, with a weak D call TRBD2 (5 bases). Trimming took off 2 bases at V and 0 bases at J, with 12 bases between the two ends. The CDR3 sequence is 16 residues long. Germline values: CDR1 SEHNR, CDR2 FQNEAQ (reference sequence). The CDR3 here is CASSLYYGGSTDTQYF. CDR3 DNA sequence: TGTGCCAGCAGCTTATATTACGGCGGGAGCACAGATACGCAGTATTTT.

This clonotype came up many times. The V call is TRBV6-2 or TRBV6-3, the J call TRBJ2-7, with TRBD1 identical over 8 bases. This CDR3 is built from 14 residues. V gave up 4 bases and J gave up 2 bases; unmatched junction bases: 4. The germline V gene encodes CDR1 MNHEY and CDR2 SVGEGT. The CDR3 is CASSWTGRTYEQYF. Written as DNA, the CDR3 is TGTGCCAGCAGTTGGACAGGGAGGACCTACGAGCAGTACTTC.

The CDR3 DNA reads TGTGCTAGTGGTTTTCGGGGGCGGGCCGAGCAGTACTTC. It yields the protein CASGFRGRAEQYF. V and J are TRBV12-5 and TRBJ2-7; the D gene could be TRBD1 or TRBD2 (6 bases each). The CDR3 runs to 13 residues. V gave up 3 bases and J gave up 6 bases, with 12 bases separating them. From germline, CDR1 is LGHNT and CDR2 FRNRAP. Full variable domain (rest looked up from reference TRBV12-5 and TRBJ2-7): DARVTQTPRHKVTEMGQEVTMRCQPILGHNTVFWYRQTMMQGLELLAYFRNRAPLDDSGMPKDRFSAEMPDATLATLKIQPSEPRDSAVYFCASGFRGRAEQYFGPGTRLTVT.

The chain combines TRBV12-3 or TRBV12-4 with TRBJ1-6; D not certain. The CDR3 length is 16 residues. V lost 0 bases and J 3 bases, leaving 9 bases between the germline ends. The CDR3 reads CASSLARPVYNSPLHF. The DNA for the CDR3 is TGTGCCAGCAGTTTAGCGAGGCCGGTCTATAATTCACCCCTCCACTTT.

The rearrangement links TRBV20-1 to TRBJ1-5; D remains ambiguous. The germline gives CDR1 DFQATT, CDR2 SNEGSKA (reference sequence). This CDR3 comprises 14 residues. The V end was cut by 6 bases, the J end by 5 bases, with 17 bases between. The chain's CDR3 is CSAKDPSGDQPQHF. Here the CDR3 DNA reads TGCAGTGCAAAAGACCCGAGCGGGGATCAGCCCCAGCATTTT.

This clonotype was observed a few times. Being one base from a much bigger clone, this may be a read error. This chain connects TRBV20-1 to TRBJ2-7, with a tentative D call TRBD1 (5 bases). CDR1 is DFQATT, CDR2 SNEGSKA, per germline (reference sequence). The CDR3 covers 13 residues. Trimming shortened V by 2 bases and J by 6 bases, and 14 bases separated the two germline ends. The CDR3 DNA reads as TGCAGTGCTAGACCCCAGGGAACCTGCGAGCAGTACTTC. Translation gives CSARPQGTCEQYF.

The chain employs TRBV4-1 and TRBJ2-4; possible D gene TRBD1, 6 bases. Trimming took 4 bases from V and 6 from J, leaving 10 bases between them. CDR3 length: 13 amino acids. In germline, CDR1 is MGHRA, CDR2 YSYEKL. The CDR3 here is CASSREGVNIQYF. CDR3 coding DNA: TGCGCCAGCAGCCGAGAGGGGGTAAACATTCAGTACTTC.

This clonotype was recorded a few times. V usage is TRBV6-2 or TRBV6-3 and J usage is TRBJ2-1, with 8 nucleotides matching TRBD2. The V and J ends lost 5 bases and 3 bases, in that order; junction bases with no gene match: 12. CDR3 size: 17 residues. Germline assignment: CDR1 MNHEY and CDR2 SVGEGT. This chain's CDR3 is CASSEDPGLGLYNEQFF. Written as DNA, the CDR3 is TGTGCCAGCAGTGAAGACCCGGGACTAGGGCTCTACAATGAGCAGTTCTTC.

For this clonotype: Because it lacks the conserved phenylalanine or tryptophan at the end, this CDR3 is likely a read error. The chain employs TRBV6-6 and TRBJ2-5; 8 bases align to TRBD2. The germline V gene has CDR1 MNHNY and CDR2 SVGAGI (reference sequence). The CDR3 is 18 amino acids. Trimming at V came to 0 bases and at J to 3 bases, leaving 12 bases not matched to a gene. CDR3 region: CASSYSTESGGIKETQYL. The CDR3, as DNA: TGTGCCAGCAGTTACTCGACGGAGAGCGGGGGAATCAAAGAGACCCAGTACCTC.

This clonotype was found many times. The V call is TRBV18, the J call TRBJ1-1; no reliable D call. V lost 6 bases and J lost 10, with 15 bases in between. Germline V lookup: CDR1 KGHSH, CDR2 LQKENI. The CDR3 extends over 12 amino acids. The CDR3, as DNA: TGTGCCAGCTCCAACCGGGAGGCTAGAGCTTTCTTT. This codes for CASSNREARAFF. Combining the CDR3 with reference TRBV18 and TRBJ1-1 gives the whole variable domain NAGVMQNPRHLVRRRGQEARLRCSPMKGHSHVYWYRQLPEEGLKFMVYLQKENIIDESGMPKERFSAEFPKEGPSILRIQQVVRGDSAAYFCASSNREARAFFGQGTRLTVV.

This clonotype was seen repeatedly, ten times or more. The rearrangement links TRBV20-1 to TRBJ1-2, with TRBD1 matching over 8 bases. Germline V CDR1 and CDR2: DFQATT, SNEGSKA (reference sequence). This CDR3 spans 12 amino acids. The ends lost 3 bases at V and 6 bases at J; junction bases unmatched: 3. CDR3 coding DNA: TGCAGTGCTAGGGAGGACAGGGATGGCTACACCTTC. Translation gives CSAREDRDGYTF.

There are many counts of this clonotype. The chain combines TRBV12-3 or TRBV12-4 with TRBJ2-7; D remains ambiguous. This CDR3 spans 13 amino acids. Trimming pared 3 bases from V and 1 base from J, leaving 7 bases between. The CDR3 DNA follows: TGTGCCAGCAGTTTCGACATTTCCTACGAGCAGTACTTC. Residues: CASSFDISYEQYF.

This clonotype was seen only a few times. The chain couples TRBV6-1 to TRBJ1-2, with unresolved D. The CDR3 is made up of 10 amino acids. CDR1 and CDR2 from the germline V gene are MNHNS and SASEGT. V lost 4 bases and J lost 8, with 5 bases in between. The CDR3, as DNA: TGTGCCAGCAGTGTAGGAGGCTACACCTTC. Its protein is CASSVGGYTF.

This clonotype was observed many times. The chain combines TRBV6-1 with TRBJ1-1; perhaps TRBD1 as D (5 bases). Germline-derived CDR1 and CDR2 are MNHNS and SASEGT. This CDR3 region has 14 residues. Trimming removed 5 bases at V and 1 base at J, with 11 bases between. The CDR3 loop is CASSRAGPNTEAFF. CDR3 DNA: TGTGCCAGCAGTCGAGCAGGGCCGAACACTGAAGCTTTCTTT.